Shown below are 8 T cell receptor beta chains from a single sample sequenced in a study of OX40 agonist ivuxolimab in advanced cancers. The table came from immunoSEQ multiplex PCR; TCRdb's copy has only in-frame clones and leaves some out. The sample lists approximately 89,000 clones, about 91% occurring once. This material consisted of CD4+ or CD8+ T cells sorted from blood, taken in a trial of the OX40 agonist ivuxolimab. The receptors here all came from an adult with an advanced solid tumor such as melanoma, head and neck, liver or kidney cancer.

This clone appeared a few times. This chain uses TRBV28 with TRBJ2-4; D call uncertain. Looked up from germline, CDR1 is MDHEN and CDR2 is SYDVKM. Trimming cost V 5 bases and J 2 bases, with 7 bases left between them. The CDR3 length is 13 residues. The chain's CDR3 is CASSPSPKNIQYF. DNA of the CDR3: TGTGCCAGCAGTCCCTCTCCCAAAAACATTCAGTACTTC.

This rearrangement joins TRBV28 to TRBJ2-7; 10 nucleotides align to TRBD1. In germline, CDR1 is MDHEN, CDR2 SYDVKM. V shed 10 bases and J 3 bases; nucleotides not matched to a gene: 9. The CDR3 runs to 14 residues. CDR3 coding DNA: TGTGCCACACGACCAGGACAGGGGGTCTACGAGCAGTACTTC. Translating gives CATRPGQGVYEQYF.

The V and J genes are TRBV7-8 and TRBJ1-2; TRBD1 matches at 9 bases. V lost 2 bases, J lost 4 bases, and 5 bases stayed unmatched. Germline CDR1 SGHVS, CDR2 FQNEAQ. The length of the CDR3 is 15 residues. CDR3 sequence reads: CASSLTGGQFYGYTF. The CDR3 DNA reads as TGTGCCAGCAGCTTAACAGGGGGCCAGTTCTATGGCTACACCTTC.

This chain uses TRBV6-6 with TRBJ1-3; D uncertain. Germline V gene sequence: CDR1 MNHNY, CDR2 SVGAGI (reference sequence). The CDR3 contains 11 residues. V shed 6 bases and J shed 11 bases, with 11 bases lying between them. CDR3 loop: CASSHSVAIYF. In DNA form, the CDR3 reads TGTGCCAGCAGCCACAGCGTGGCCATATATTTT.

The chain carries TRBV19 and TRBJ1-1, with D unclear. V gave up 2 bases and J gave up 3 bases, with 10 bases separating them. Germline CDR1 is LNHDA and CDR2 is SQIVND (reference sequence). The CDR3 has 14 residues. Here the CDR3 DNA reads TGTGCCAGTAGTATAAGGGAGGTAGACACTGAAGCTTTCTTT. This codes for CASSIREVDTEAFF.

The chain couples TRBV7-2 to TRBJ2-7, with a tentative D call TRBD1 (5 bases). The CDR3 loop spans 14 amino acids. Trimming cost V 1 base and J 3 bases, with 10 bases left between them. Germline V gene data show CDR1 as SGHTA and CDR2 as FQGNSA. CDR3 amino acids: CASSLGGRDYEQYF. DNA of the CDR3: TGTGCCAGCAGCTTAGGCGGCAGGGACTACGAGCAGTACTTC.

The genes are TRBV7-9 and TRBJ2-3, with D tentatively TRBD1 or TRBD2 (6 bases each). Germline assignment: CDR1 SEHNR and CDR2 FQNEAQ (reference sequence). The CDR3 totals 16 residues. The germline V and J ends were trimmed by 5 bases and 0 bases, with 15 bases remaining between them. The CDR3 DNA sequence: TGTGCCAGCAGCCGGGGGACACTTCCTAGCACAGATACGCAGTATTTT. Protein product: CASSRGTLPSTDTQYF.

V is TRBV7-2 and J is TRBJ1-1; D possibly corresponds to TRBD1 (5 bases). This CDR3 comprises 14 residues. Germline V CDR1 and CDR2: SGHTA, FQGNSA. The V and J ends lost 5 bases and 5 bases respectively, with 15 bases between them. Written as DNA, the CDR3 is TGTGCCAGCAGCCTCAGGGACCAGGGTACTGAAGCTTTCTTT. Amino acids: CASSLRDQGTEAFF.